The rows below give T cell receptor beta chains drawn from one sample of a study of beta chain features in type 1 diabetes. Only in-frame clones appear in the TCRdb table, and some are missing; sequencing was by immunoSEQ multiplex PCR. The sample carries 300,000 to 400,000 clones, 9.3% recorded once. Sequenced input: central memory CD4+ T cells from blood. The receptors here all came from a man in his thirties or forties with type 1 diabetes. Each CDR3 is given with its conserved first and last residue. The order of the fields is V gene, J gene, D gene, CDR3 protein. D genes are given only for firm matches.

TRBV15	TRBJ2-3	NA	CATSREGEIHTQYF
TRBV14	TRBJ1-5	TRBD1	CASSQAGGSNQPQHF
TRBV11-2	TRBJ2-7	TRBD1	CASSLGGTGGFEQYF
TRBV11-2	TRBJ2-5	TRBD2	CASSRWTSGGARETQYF
TRBV9	TRBJ1-4	NA	CASSVQVDGHKEKLFF
TRBV5-3	TRBJ2-1	NA	CAGGLDGNNEQFF
TRBV9	TRBJ2-3	TRBD2	CASSAEITSGSTDTQYF
TRBV19	TRBJ2-6	NA	CASAQGGSSGANVLTF
TRBV11-3	TRBJ1-2	NA	CASSFSGEGYTF
TRBV2	TRBJ1-2	NA	CASSEFFAERAYGYTF
TRBV5-1	TRBJ1-5	NA	CASRTGDSNQPQHF
TRBV28	TRBJ2-5	NA	CASSFLETQYF
TRBV4-3	TRBJ2-7	TRBD1	CASSQGQGGEQYF
TRBV28	TRBJ1-6	NA	CASSTTYNSPLHF
TRBV6-6	TRBJ1-2	NA	CASNLLGDYGYTF
TRBV7-9	TRBJ2-3	NA	CASSREGVSTDTQYF
TRBV6-6	TRBJ1-5	NA	CASSYSRANQPQHF
TRBV7-2	TRBJ1-1	NA	CASSLQAGGAEAFF
TRBV4-3	TRBJ2-2	NA	CASSQGRVPGELFF
TRBV7-2	TRBJ2-3	NA	CASSRLGRQPDTQYF
TRBV7-2	TRBJ1-6	NA	CASSLDTGNSPLHF
TRBV28	TRBJ1-1	TRBD1	CASTPQGGAGVEAFF
TRBV29-1	TRBJ1-2	TRBD1	CSVDTGGGYTF
TRBV6-5	TRBJ2-1	NA	CASSYTGGRFDEQFF
TRBV25-1	TRBJ2-1	TRBD2	CASGPTSGVNEQFF
TRBV7-2	TRBJ2-7	TRBD2	CASSSAGGPKYEQYF
TRBV6-1	TRBJ1-5	NA	CASSEDGGSNQPQHF
TRBV19	TRBJ2-6	NA	CASIPGPGANVLTF
TRBV5-5	TRBJ2-5	TRBD1	CASSGTDKETQYF
TRBV7-2	TRBJ2-5	TRBD1	CASSPETGKETQYF
TRBV29-1	TRBJ2-7	NA	CSVDLWSGSGYEQYF
TRBV7-8	TRBJ2-2	TRBD2	CASRSGLAPTGELFF
TRBV7-9	TRBJ1-5	TRBD1	CASSRTGGENQPQHF